This TCR beta chain was recovered during a study of shared clonotypes between healthy human individuals. Study observations and caveats: The donor pool, a small one, limited the genetic and exposure-history diversity represented. Naive CD4 clonotypes overlapped across a few donors at roughly 5.1%.

Naive CD8 isolation took CD45RO-negative cells positively selected for CCR7 and excluded terminally differentiated effector memory CD45RA+ cells. CDR3 length: 16 amino acids. Trimming took 5 bases from V and 6 from J; bases not matched to a gene: 10. Germline V gene sequence: CDR1 SEHNR, CDR2 FQNEAQ (reference sequence). The sorted-subset replicate PCRs were given about 210 ng DNA, which is 31,000 or so T cell genomes. This table comes from immunoSEQ multiplex PCR, and its TCRdb copy is limited to in-frame clones, with some not included. The sample consists of just over 2,000,000 clones, less than 95% of them appearing once. As to this clone: The antigen remains undetermined.

The TCR comes from a man between 18 and 29 years old in good health. The chain recombines TRBV7-9 with TRBJ1-4; 9 bases map to TRBD1. The sequenced material came from naive CD8+ T cells sorted from blood. The CDR3 loop reads CASSPGGDREDEKLFF. DNA of the CDR3: TGTGCCAGCAGCCCAGGAGGGGACAGGGAAGATGAAAAACTGTTTTTT.